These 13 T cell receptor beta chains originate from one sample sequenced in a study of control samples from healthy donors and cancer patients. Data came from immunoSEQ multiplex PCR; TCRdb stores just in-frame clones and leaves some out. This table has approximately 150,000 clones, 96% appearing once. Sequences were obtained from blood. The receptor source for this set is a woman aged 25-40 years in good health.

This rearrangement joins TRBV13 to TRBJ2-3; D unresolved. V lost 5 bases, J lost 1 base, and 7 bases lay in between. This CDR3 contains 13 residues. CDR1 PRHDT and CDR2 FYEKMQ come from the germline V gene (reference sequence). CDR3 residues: CASSRVGTDTQYF. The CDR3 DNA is TGTGCCAGCAGCAGAGTGGGCACAGATACGCAGTATTTT. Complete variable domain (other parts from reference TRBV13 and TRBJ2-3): AAGVIQSPRHLIKEKRETATLKCYPIPRHDTVYWYQQGPGQDPQFLISFYEKMQSDKGSIPDRFSAQQFSDYHSELNMSSLELGDSALYFCASSRVGTDTQYFGPGTRLTVL.

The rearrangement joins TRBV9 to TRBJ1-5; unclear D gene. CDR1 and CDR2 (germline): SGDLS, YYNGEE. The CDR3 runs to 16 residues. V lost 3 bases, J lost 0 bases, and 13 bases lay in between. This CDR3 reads CASSAIAKHSNQPQHF. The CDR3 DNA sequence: TGTGCCAGCAGCGCCATAGCCAAACATAGCAATCAGCCCCAGCATTTT.

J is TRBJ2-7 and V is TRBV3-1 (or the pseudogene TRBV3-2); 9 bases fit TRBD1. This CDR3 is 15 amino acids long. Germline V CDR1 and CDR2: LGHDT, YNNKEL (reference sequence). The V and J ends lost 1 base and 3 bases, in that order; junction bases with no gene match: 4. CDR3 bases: TGTGCCAGCAGCCAAGCGGGACAGGGTATCTACGAGCAGTACTTC. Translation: CASSQAGQGIYEQYF.

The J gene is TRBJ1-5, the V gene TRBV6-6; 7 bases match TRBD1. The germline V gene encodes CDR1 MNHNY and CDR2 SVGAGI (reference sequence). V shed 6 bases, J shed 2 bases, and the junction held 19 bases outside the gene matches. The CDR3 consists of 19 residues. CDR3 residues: CASSRMGGTVLPRNQPQHF. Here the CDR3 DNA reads TGTGCCAGCAGCCGAATGGGTGGGACAGTCCTGCCTCGCAATCAGCCCCAGCATTTT.

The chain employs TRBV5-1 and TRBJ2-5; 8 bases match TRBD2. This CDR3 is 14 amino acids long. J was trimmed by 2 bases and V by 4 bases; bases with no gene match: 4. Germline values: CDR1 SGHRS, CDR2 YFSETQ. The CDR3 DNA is TGCGCCAGCAGCATATTAGCGGGGCAAGAGACCCAGTACTTC. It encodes CASSILAGQETQYF.

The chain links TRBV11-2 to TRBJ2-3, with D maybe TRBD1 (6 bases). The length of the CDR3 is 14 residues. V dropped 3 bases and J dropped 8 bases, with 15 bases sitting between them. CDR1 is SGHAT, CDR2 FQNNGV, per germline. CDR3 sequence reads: CASSLSTGSATQYF. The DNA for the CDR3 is TGTGCCAGCAGCTTGTCAACAGGGTCGGCTACGCAGTATTTT.

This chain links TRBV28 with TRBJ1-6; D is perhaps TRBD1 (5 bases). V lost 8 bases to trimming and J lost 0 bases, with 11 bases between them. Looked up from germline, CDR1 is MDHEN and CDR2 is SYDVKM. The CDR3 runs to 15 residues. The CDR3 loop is CASGASSSYNSPLHF. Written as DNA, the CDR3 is TGTGCCAGCGGGGCTTCGAGCTCCTATAATTCACCCCTCCACTTT.

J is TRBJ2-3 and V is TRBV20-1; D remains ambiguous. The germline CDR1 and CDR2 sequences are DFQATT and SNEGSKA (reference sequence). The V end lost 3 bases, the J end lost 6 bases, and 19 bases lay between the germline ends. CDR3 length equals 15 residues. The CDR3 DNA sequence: TGCAGTGCTAGTGATCCGTCAGGCGCGGCGGATACGCAGTATTTT. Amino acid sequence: CSASDPSGAADTQYF.

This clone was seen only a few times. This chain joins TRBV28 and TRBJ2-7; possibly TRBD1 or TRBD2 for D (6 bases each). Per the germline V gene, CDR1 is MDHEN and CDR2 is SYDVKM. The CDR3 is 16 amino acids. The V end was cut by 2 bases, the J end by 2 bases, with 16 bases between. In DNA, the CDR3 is TGTGCCAGCAGTTTACCCCGGGGGCGGAAAACCTACGAGCAGTACTTC. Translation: CASSLPRGRKTYEQYF.

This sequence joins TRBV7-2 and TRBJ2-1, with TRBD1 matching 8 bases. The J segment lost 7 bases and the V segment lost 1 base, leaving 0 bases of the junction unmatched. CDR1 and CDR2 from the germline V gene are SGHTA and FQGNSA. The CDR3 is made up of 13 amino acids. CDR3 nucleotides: TGTGCCAGCAGCTTAGACAGGGGGAATGAGCAGTTCTTC. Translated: CASSLDRGNEQFF.

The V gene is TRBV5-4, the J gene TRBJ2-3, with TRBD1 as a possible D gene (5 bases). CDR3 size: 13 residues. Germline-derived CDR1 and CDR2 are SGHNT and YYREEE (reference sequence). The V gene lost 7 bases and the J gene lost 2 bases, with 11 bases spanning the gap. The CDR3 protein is CASSRGFTDTQYF. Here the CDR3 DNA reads TGTGCCAGCTCTAGGGGCTTCACAGATACGCAGTATTTT.

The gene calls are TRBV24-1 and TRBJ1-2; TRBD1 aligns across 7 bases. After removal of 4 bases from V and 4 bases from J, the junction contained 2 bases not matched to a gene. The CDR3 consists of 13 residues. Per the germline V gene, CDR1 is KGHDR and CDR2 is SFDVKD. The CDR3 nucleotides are TGTGCCACCAGTGAGGGGACAGTCTATGGCTACACCTTC. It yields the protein CATSEGTVYGYTF.

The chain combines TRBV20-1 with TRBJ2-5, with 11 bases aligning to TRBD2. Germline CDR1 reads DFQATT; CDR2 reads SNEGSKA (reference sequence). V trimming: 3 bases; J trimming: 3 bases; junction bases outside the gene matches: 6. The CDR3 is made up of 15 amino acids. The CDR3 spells CSASKPGLAEETQYF. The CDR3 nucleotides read TGCAGTGCTAGTAAGCCGGGACTAGCGGAAGAGACCCAGTACTTC.